A selection of T cell receptor beta chains follows, all from one sample in a study of metastatic and nonmetastatic thyroid tumors. TCRdb re-called the PCR reads with MiXCR. Among around 53,000 clones, under 20% were seen once, and the ten largest hold about 3%. Sequenced: blood. These receptors were taken from a female donor with papillary thyroid cancer or a benign thyroid nodule (not recorded which). Some clones in this sample may be carry-over from other donors' samples. Each CDR3 is given with its conserved first and last residue. A D gene is named only where the DNA matches it firmly. The size field is filled for only some rows; it gives once, few, many or a size class.

clone_size,v_call,d_call,j_call,cdr3_length,cdr3_nt,cdr3_aa
.,TRBV11-3,TRBD2,TRBJ2-3,19,TGTGCCAGCAGCTTAGGTACCTCGGGGGCGGGAGGGCCCTCAGATACGCAGTATTTT,CASSLGTSGAGGPSDTQYF
many,TRBV6-1,.,TRBJ1-5,12,TGTGCCAGCAGCAACGGCGGGGGGCCCCAGCATTTT,CASSNGGGPQHF
many,TRBV28,.,TRBJ2-1,14,TGTGCCAGCGGCGGACGGAGCTCCTACAATGAGCAGTTCTTC,CASGGRSSYNEQFF
.,TRBV20-1,.,TRBJ2-7,12,TGCAGTGCTTTTAAGGACTCCTACGAGCAGTACTTC,CSAFKDSYEQYF
many,TRBV7-9,TRBD2,TRBJ2-1,16,TGTGCCAGCAGCTTGGGACTAGCGGGAGTGGAAAATGAGCAGTTCTTC,CASSLGLAGVENEQFF
many,TRBV5-4,.,TRBJ1-6,14,TGTGCCAGCAGCTTGTTCTCGCTCGGATCACCCCTCCACTTT,CASSLFSLGSPLHF
.,TRBV5-1,TRBD2,TRBJ2-7,17,TGCGCCAGCAGCCATCCCAGTAGCGGGAGGATCCCCTACGAGCAGTACTTC,CASSHPSSGRIPYEQYF
once,TRBV6-1,.,TRBJ1-6,15,TGTGCCAGCAGTGAAGCGACCGGGGGGGCTTCACCCCTCCACTTT,CASSEATGGASPLHF
many,TRBV4-1,TRBD1,TRBJ1-1,15,TGCGCCAGCAGCTCGCAGGGGGCTTTAAACACTGAAGCTTTCTTT,CASSSQGALNTEAFF
many,TRBV20-1,TRBD1,TRBJ1-5,14,TGCAGTGCTGGGGGACAGGGGGTACTCTCCCCCCAGCATTTT,CSAGGQGVLSPQHF
.,TRBV6-1,.,TRBJ2-1,13,TGTGCCATCATTGCTATCGGGAGAAATGAGCAGTTCTTC,CAIIAIGRNEQFF
many,TRBV28,TRBD1,TRBJ2-2,15,TGTGCCAGCAGGGACAGGGGGCGAAAAACCGGGGAGCTGTTTTTT,CASRDRGRKTGELFF
few,TRBV19,.,TRBJ1-6,15,TGTGCCAGTAGTACTGCCGGGCCCGAAGTTACACCCCTCCACTTT,CASSTAGPEVTPLHF
.,TRBV9,.,TRBJ1-2,14,TGTGCCGCGACACGGGACACCGCTTTACATGGCTACACCTTC,CAATRDTALHGYTF
many,TRBV7-3,TRBD1,TRBJ2-5,14,TGTGCCAGCAGCTTAGGGACAGGACGGGAGACCCAGTACTTC,CASSLGTGRETQYF
.,TRBV2,.,TRBJ2-5,14,TGTGCCAGCAGAGAGGGGACATCAGAAGAGACCCAGTACTTC,CASREGTSEETQYF
many,TRBV6-1,.,TRBJ1-2,15,TGTGCCAGCAGTGATTACTCGACCACTAACTATGGCTACACCTTC,CASSDYSTTNYGYTF
many,TRBV20-1,.,TRBJ2-1,15,TGCAGTGCCACGAAGGGCTATCCCTCCTACAATGAGCAGTTCTTC,CSATKGYPSYNEQFF
.,TRBV30,.,TRBJ2-7,13,TGTGCCTGGAGTAGAGGGAGGTACTACGAGCAGTACTTC,CAWSRGRYYEQYF
many,TRBV18,TRBD1,TRBJ1-1,15,TGTGCCAGCTCACCAAAACAGGGGCTGGACACTGAAGCTTTCTTT,CASSPKQGLDTEAFF
.,TRBV30,.,TRBJ1-2,12,TGCGCCTGGAGCGGGGCAAGGTATGGCTACACCTTT,CAWSGARYGYTF
many,TRBV19,.,TRBJ1-1,15,TGTGCCAGTAGTATAGTGTTTGCAATGAACACTGAAGCTTTCTTT,CASSIVFAMNTEAFF
.,TRBV13,TRBD1,TRBJ2-5,15,TGTGCCAGCAGCTTCTCGGGACAGACCCAAGAGACCCAGTACTTC,CASSFSGQTQETQYF
.,TRBV7-9,.,TRBJ1-5,15,TGTGCCAGCAGCTTAGTACAGGGTGGTTGGCAGCCCCAGCATTTT,CASSLVQGGWQPQHF
many,TRBV25-1,.,TRBJ2-3,14,TGTGCCAGCAGTGAATACAGGGAAGCAGATACGCAGTATTTT,CASSEYREADTQYF
.,TRBV2,TRBD1,TRBJ1-5,16,TGTGCCAGCAGACCCCGATCGACAGGGGGAAATCAGCCCCAGCATTTT,CASRPRSTGGNQPQHF
many,TRBV11-2,.,TRBJ2-2,13,TGTGCCAGCAGCTTAGATATCGCCGGGGAGCTGTTTTTT,CASSLDIAGELFF
many,TRBV20-1,TRBD2,TRBJ2-1,15,TGCAGTGCTAGAGGGGGGACTAGCTCCTACAATGAGCAGTTCTTC,CSARGGTSSYNEQFF
many,TRBV3-1,.,TRBJ2-1,13,TGTGCCAGCAGCCAAGGGTCCTACAATGAGCAGTTCTTC,CASSQGSYNEQFF
many,TRBV15,.,TRBJ2-1,15,TGTGCCACCAGCAGAGATCCCCTCAGTACCAATGAGCAGTTCTTC,CATSRDPLSTNEQFF
many,TRBV5-6,TRBD2,TRBJ2-7,18,TGTGCCAGCAGCTTAGGGGGGCTAGCGGGAGTTCACTCCTACGAGCAGTACTTC,CASSLGGLAGVHSYEQYF
many,TRBV7-7,TRBD2,TRBJ2-3,16,TGTGCTAGCAGCGTCCTAGCGGGAGGGGAAACAGATACGCAGTATTTT,CASSVLAGGETDTQYF
many,TRBV4-2,TRBD2,TRBJ2-1,16,TGTGCCAGCAGATTAGGGACTAGCGGGAGGAGGGATGAGCAGTTCTTC,CASRLGTSGRRDEQFF
many,TRBV19,TRBD1,TRBJ1-1,14,TGTGCCTGTAACAGGGGTCTTAGGGACACTGAAGCTTTCTTT,CACNRGLRDTEAFF
medium-sized,TRBV12-3/TRBV12-4,TRBD2,TRBJ2-7,14,TGTGCCAGCACTATCGCTAGCGGGAGCAGCGAGCAGTACTTC,CASTIASGSSEQYF
many,TRBV20-1,.,TRBJ2-7,12,TGCAGTGCTAGTTCTACGGGTTACGAGCAGTACTTC,CSASSTGYEQYF
.,TRBV28,.,TRBJ1-2,16,TGTACCAGCAGAGTCACGGGGACATTAGCTAACTATGGCTACACCTTC,CTSRVTGTLANYGYTF
many,TRBV6-1,.,TRBJ2-2,14,TGTGCCAGCAGGGGCAGGGGGAACACCGGGGAGCTGTTTTTT,CASRGRGNTGELFF
few,TRBV9,TRBD2,TRBJ2-1,19,TGTGCCAGCAGCGTAGAAGGGACTAGCGGGAGTCTCTCCTACAATGAGCAGTTCTTC,CASSVEGTSGSLSYNEQFF